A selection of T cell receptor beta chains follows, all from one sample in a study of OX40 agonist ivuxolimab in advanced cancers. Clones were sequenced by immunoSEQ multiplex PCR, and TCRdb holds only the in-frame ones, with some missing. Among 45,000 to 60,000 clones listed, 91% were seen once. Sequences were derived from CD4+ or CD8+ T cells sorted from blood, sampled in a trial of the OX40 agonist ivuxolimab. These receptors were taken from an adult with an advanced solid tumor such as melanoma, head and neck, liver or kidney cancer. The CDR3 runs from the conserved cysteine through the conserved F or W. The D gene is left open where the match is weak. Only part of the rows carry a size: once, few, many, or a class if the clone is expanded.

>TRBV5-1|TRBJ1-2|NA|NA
TGCGCCAGCAGCTTGGGGACGGATGATGGCTACACCTTC
CASSLGTDDGYTF
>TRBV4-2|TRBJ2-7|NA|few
TGTGCCAGCAGCCAAGAGCCCCGGGACTCATGGGAGCAGTACTTC
CASSQEPRDSWEQYF
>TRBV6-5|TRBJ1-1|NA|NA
TGTGCCAGCAGTTACTCAGCTTTGAACACTGAAGCTTTCTTT
CASSYSALNTEAFF
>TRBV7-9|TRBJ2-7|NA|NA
TGTGCCAGCAGCTTGGGAGGGGGCAGGAACGAGCAGTACTTC
CASSLGGGRNEQYF
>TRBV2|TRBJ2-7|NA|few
TGTGCCAGCGAATCCGAAGATGGGAGCTCATCCTACGAGCAGTACTTC
CASESEDGSSSYEQYF
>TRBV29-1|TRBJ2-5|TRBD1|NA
TGCAGCGTTGAGGGACAGGGGAGGGGAGAGACCCAGTACTTC
CSVEGQGRGETQYF
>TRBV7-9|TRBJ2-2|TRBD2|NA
TGTGCCAGCAGCTTAGTTATCAGCGGGACTAACACCGGGGAGCTGTTTTTT
CASSLVISGTNTGELFF
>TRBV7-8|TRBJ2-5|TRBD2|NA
TGTGCCAGCAGCTTACACCAAGGGGAGGGGACCCAGTACTTC
CASSLHQGEGTQYF
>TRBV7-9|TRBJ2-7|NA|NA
TGTGCCAGCAGCTCAGGTAGCGGCCCGGCCTACGAGCAGTACTTC
CASSSGSGPAYEQYF
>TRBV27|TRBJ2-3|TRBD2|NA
TGTGCCAGCAGGGTGGGAGGGTCGCCAGATACGCAGTATTTT
CASRVGGSPDTQYF
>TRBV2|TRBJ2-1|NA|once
TGTGCCACCGTCTCGTTGGGACAAGGGGATTACAATGAGCAGTTCTTC
CATVSLGQGDYNEQFF
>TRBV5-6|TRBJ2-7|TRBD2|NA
TGTGCCAGCAGCGCCGGACTAGCGGCCTACGAGCAGTACTTC
CASSAGLAAYEQYF
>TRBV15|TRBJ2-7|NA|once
TGTGCCACCAGCAGAGACAGCTACGAGCAGTACTTC
CATSRDSYEQYF
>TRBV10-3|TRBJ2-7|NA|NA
TGTGCCACGGCTCCGGGGCCAGGGGAGGAGCAGTACTTC
CATAPGPGEEQYF
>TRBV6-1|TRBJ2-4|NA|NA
TGTGCCAGCAGTGAAACGGGCATTCAGTACTTC
CASSETGIQYF
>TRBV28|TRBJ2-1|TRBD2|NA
TGTGCCAGCAGTCTTAGCGGGAGCTCCTACAATGAGCAGTTCTTC
CASSLSGSSYNEQFF
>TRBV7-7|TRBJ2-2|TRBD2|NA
TGTGCCAGCAGTCACGCCGAGACTAGCGGGAGAAGAACCGGGGAGCTGTTTTTT
CASSHAETSGRRTGELFF
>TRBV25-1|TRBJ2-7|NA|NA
TGTGCCAGCAGTGAATCTTGGACAGCCAGGTCCTACGAGCAGTACTTC
CASSESWTARSYEQYF
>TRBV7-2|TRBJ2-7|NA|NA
TGTGCCAGCACTTTTGGCGCGGCCTCCTCCTACGAGCAGTACTTC
CASTFGAASSYEQYF
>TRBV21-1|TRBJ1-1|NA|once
TGTGCCAGCAGCAAAGAAGGGGCAGGAAGCTTGAACACTGAAGCTTTCTTT
CASSKEGAGSLNTEAFF
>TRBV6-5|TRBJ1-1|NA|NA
TGTGCCAGCAGTTACGTACTGAACACTGAAGCTTTCTTT
CASSYVLNTEAFF
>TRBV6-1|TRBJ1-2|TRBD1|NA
TGTGCCAGCAGTGAAGGGACAGGGGGCTACTATGGCTACACCTTC
CASSEGTGGYYGYTF
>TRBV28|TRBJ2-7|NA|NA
TGTGCCAGCAGTCAAGGGCTTATCTACGAGCAGTACTTC
CASSQGLIYEQYF
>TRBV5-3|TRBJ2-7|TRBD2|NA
TGTGCCAGCAGCCCGGGACTAGCGCCCTACGAGCAGTACTTC
CASSPGLAPYEQYF
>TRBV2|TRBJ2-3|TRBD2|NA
TGTGCCAGGAGTGGGAAACGGGAGGGCAGAGATACGCAGTATTTT
CARSGKREGRDTQYF
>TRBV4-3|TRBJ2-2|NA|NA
TGCGCCAGCAGCCAAAGGACTGAGGGAACCGGGGAGCTGTTTTTT
CASSQRTEGTGELFF
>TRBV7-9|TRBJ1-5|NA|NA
TGTGCCAGCAGCTTAGAGGGTTTTCAGCCCCAGCATTTT
CASSLEGFQPQHF
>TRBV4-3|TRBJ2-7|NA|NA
TGCGCCAGCAGCCCCCCTGGCGGGGATGAGCAGTACTTC
CASSPPGGDEQYF
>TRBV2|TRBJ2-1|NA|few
TGTGCCAGCAGTGAAACTTCTCGAGTCAATGAGCAGTTCTTC
CASSETSRVNEQFF
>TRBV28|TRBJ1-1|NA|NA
TGTGCCAGCAGTTTATTGGAAGGGGGTAGTTTTGAAGCTTTCTTT
CASSLLEGGSFEAFF
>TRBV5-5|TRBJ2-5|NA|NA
TGTGCCAGCAGCTTGGGGACAGAGGAAGAGACCCAGTACTTC
CASSLGTEEETQYF
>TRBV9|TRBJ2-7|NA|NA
TGTGCCAGCAGCGCCGGTGAAGGGGGTGGCGAGCAGTACTTC
CASSAGEGGGEQYF
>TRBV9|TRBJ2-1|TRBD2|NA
TGTGCCAGCAGCTCGGGACTAGCGGGAGGGCTTGAGCAGTTCTTC
CASSSGLAGGLEQFF